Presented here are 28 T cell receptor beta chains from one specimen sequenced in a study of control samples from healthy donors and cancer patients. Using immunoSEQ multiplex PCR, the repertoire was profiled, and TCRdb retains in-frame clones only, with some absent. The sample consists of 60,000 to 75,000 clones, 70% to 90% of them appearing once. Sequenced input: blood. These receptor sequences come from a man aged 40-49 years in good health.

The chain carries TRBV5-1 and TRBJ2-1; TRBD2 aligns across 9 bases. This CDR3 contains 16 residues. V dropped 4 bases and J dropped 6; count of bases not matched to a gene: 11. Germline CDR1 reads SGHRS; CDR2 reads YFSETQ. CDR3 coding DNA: TGCGCCAGCAGCCCCTCTGCGGGGGGGCGTGGCAATGAGCAGTTCTTC. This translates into CASSPSAGGRGNEQFF.

CDR3 in amino acids: CASSRSPRGDWGAFF. CDR3 DNA: TGTGCCAGCAGCCGTTCCCCCCGAGGAGATTGGGGAGCTTTCTTT. V gene TRBV5-6 combines with J gene TRBJ1-1; no definite D call. This CDR3 is built from 15 residues. Germline CDR1 and CDR2: SGHDT and YYEEEE. Between the trimmed V and J ends, which lost 4 bases and 10 bases, there was a span of 23 bases.

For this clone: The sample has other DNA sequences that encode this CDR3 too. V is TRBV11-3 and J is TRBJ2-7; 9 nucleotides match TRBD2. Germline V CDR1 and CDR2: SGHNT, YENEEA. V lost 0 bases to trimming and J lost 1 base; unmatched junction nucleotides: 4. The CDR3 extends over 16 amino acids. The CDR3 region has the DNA TGTGCCAGCAGCTTAGAACGCGGGGGGGGATCCTACGAGCAGTACTTC. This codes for CASSLERGGGSYEQYF.

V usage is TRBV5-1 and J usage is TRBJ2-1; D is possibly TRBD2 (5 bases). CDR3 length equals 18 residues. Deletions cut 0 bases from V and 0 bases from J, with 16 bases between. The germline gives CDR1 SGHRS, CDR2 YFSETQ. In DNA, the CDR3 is TGCGCCAGCAGCTTGGAATGGACTTCGCGAAGCTCCTACAATGAGCAGTTCTTC. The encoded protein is CASSLEWTSRSSYNEQFF.

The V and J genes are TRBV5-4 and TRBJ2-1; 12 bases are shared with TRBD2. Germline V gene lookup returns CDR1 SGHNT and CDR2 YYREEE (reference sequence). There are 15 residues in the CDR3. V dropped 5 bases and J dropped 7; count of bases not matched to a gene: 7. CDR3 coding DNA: TGTGCCAGCAGTTTTACTAGCGGGGGGTTAAATGAGCAGTTCTTC. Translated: CASSFTSGGLNEQFF.

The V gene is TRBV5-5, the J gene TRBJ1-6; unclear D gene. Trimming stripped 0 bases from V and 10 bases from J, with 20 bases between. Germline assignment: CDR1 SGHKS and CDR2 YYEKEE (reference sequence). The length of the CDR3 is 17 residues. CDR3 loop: CASSLEARTFRSSPLHF. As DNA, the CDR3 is TGTGCCAGCAGCTTGGAAGCTCGGACCTTTCGAAGCTCACCCCTCCACTTT.

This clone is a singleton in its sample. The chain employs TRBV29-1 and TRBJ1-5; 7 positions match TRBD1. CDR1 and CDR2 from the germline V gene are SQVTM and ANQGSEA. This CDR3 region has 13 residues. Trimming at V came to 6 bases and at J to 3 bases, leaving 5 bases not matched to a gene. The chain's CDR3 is CSVATGPNQPQHF. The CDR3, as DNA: TGCAGCGTCGCGACAGGGCCCAATCAGCCCCAGCATTTT.

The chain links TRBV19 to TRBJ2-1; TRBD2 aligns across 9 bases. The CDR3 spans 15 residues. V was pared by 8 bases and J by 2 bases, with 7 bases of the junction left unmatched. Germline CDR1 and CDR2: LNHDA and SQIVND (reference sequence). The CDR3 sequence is CASLGGRGAYNEQFF. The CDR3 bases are TGTGCCAGTTTGGGCGGGAGGGGCGCCTACAATGAGCAGTTCTTC.

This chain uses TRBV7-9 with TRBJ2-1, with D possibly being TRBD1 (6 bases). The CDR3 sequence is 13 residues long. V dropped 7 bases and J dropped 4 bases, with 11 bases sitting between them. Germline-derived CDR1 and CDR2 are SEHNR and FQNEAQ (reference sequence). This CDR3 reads CASTLDSYNEQFF. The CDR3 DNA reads TGTGCCAGCACCTTGGACAGTTACAATGAGCAGTTCTTC.

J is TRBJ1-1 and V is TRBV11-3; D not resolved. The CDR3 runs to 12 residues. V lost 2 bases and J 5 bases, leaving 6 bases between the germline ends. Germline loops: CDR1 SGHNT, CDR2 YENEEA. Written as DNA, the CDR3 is TGTGCCAGCAGCTTACATAATACTGAAGCTTTCTTT. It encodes CASSLHNTEAFF. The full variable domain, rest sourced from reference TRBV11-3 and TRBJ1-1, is EAGVVQSPRYKIIEKKQPVAFWCNPISGHNTLYWYLQNLGQGPELLIRYENEEAVDDSQLPKDRFSAERLKGVDSTLKIQPAELGDSAVYLCASSLHNTEAFFGQGTRLTVV.

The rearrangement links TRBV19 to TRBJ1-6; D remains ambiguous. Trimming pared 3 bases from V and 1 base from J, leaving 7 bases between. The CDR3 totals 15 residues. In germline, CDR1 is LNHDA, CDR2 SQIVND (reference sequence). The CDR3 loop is CASSIQESYNSPLHF. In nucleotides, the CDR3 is TGTGCCAGTAGTATTCAGGAGTCCTATAATTCACCCCTCCACTTT.

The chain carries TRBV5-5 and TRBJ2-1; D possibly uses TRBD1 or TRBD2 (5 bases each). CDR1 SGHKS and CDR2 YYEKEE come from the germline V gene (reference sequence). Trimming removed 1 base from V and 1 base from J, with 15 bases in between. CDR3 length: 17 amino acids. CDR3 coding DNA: TGTGCCAGCAGCTTGCGAGGGGCAGCCGATTCCTACAATGAGCAGTTCTTC. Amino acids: CASSLRGAADSYNEQFF.

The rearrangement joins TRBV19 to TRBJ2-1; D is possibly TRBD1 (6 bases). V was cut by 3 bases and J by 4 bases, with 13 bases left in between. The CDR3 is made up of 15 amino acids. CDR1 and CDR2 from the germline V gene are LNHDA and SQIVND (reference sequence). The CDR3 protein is CASSILRTAYNEQFF. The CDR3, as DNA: TGTGCCAGTAGTATTCTTCGGACAGCATACAATGAGCAGTTCTTC.

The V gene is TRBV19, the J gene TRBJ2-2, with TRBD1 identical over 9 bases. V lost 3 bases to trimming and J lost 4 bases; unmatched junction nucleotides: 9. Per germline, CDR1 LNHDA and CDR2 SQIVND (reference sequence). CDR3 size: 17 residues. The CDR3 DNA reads TGTGCCAGTAGTATCCTACCGGGACAGGGTAGCACCGGGGAGCTGTTTTTT. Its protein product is CASSILPGQGSTGELFF.

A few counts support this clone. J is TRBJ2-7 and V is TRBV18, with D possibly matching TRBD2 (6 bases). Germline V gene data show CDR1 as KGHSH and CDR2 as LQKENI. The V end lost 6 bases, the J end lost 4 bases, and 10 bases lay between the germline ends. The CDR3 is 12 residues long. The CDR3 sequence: CASSRGMYEQYF. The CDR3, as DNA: TGTGCCAGCTCCCGCGGGATGTACGAGCAGTACTTC.

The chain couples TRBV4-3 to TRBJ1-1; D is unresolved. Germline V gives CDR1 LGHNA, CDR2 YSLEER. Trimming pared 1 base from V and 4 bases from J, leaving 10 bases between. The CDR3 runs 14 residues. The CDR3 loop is CASSQALLVTEAFF. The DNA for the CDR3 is TGCGCCAGCAGCCAAGCACTATTAGTCACTGAAGCTTTCTTT.

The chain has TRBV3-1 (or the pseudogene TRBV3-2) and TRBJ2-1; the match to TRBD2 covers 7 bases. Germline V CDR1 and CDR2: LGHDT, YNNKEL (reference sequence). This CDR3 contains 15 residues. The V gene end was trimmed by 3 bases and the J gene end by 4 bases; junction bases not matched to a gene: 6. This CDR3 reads CASSHGTTFYNEQFF. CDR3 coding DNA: TGTGCCAGCAGCCACGGGACTACCTTTTACAATGAGCAGTTCTTC.

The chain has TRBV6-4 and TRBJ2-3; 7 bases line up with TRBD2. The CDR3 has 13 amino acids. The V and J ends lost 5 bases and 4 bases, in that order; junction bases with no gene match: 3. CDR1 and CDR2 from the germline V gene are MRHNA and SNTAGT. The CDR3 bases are TGTGCCAGCAGTCGGGAGGTTTCAGATACGCAGTATTTT. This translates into CASSREVSDTQYF.

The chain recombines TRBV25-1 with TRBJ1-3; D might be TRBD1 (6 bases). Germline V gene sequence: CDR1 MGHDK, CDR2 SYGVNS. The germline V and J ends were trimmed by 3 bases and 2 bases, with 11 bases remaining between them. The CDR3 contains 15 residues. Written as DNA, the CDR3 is TGTGCCAGCAGTGATAGCAGGGGACCTGGAAACACCATATATTTT. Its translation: CASSDSRGPGNTIYF.

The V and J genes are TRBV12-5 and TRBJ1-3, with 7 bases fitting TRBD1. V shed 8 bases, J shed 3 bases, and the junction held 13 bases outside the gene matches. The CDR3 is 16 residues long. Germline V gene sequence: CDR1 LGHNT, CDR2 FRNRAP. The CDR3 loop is CASSGPGGLDGNTIYF. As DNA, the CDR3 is TGTGCTAGTTCGGGGCCAGGGGGTTTGGATGGAAACACCATATATTTT.

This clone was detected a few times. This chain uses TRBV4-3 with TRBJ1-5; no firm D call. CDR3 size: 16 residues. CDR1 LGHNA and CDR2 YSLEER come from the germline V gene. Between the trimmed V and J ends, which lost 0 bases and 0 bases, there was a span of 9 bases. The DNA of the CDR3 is TGCGCCAGCAGCCAAGATTCCGCTTATAGCAATCAGCCCCAGCATTTT. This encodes CASSQDSAYSNQPQHF.

In nucleotides, the CDR3 is TGTGCCAGCAGCTCGGGACTAGCGGGAGGGCCGGAGACCCAGTACTTC. Amino acid sequence: CASSSGLAGGPETQYF. This chain connects TRBV5-6 to TRBJ2-5; 16 nucleotides agree with TRBD2. This CDR3 comprises 16 residues. The J segment lost 5 bases and the V segment lost 3 bases, leaving 4 bases of the junction unmatched. The germline CDR1 and CDR2 sequences are SGHDT and YYEEEE.

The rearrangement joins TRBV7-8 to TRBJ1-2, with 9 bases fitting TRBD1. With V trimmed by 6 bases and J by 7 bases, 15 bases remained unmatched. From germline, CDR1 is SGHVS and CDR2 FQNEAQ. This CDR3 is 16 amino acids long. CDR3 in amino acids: CASRGGQNRGRRGYTF. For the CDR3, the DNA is TGTGCCAGCAGAGGGGGCCAGAACAGGGGGCGTCGTGGCTACACCTTC.

In DNA, the CDR3 is TGTGCCAGCAGCTTACCAGGGGGCGAGAGCACCGGGGAGCTGTTTTTT. This codes for CASSLPGGESTGELFF. The gene calls are TRBV7-3 and TRBJ2-2; TRBD1 agrees at 8 bases. CDR1 is SGHTA and CDR2 is FQGTGA in the germline V gene. The CDR3 consists of 16 residues. V was clipped by 2 bases and J by 4 bases; unmatched bases: 6.

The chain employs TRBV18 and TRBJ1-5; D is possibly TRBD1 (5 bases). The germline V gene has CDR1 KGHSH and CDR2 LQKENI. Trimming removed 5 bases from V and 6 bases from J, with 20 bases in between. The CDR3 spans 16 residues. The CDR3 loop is CASSNFRSGGGQPQHF. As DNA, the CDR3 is TGTGCCAGCTCAAACTTCCGGTCCGGCGGGGGTCAGCCCCAGCATTTT.

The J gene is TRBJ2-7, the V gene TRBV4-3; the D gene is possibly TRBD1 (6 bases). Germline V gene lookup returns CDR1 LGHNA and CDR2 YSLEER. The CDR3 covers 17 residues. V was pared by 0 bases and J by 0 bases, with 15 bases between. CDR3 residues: CASSQDAQGYGSYEQYF. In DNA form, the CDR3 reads TGCGCCAGCAGCCAAGATGCGCAGGGGTATGGCTCCTACGAGCAGTACTTC.

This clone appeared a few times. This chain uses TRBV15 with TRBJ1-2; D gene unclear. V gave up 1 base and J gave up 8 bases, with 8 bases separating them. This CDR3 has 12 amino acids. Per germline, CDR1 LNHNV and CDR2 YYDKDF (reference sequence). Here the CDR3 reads CATSRGGRGYTF. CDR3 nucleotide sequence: TGTGCCACCAGCAGAGGCGGGCGAGGCTACACCTTC. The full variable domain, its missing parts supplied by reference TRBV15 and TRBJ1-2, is DAMVIQNPRYQVTQFGKPVTLSCSQTLNHNVMYWYQQKSSQAPKLLFHYYDKDFNNEADTPDNFQSRRPNTSFCFLDIRSPGLGDTAMYLCATSRGGRGYTFGSGTRLTVV.

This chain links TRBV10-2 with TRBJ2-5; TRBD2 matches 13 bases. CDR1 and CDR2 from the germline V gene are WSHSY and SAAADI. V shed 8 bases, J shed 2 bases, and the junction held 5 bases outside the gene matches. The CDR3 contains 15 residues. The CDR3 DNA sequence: TGCGCCAGCCGGACTAGCGGGGGCCCTCAAGAGACCCAGTACTTC. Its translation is CASRTSGGPQETQYF.